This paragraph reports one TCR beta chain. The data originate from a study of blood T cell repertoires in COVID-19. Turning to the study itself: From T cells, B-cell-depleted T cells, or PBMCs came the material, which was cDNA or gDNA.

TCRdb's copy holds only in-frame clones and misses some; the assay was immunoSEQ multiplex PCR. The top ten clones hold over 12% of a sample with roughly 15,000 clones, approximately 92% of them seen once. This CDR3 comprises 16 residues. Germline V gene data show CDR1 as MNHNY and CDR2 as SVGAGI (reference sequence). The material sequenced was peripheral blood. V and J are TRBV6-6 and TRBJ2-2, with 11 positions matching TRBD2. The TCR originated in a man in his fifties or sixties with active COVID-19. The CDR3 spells CVSGTSGSSNTGELFF. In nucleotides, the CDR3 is TGTGTGTCCGGGACTAGCGGCTCCTCGAACACCGGGGAGCTGTTTTTT.